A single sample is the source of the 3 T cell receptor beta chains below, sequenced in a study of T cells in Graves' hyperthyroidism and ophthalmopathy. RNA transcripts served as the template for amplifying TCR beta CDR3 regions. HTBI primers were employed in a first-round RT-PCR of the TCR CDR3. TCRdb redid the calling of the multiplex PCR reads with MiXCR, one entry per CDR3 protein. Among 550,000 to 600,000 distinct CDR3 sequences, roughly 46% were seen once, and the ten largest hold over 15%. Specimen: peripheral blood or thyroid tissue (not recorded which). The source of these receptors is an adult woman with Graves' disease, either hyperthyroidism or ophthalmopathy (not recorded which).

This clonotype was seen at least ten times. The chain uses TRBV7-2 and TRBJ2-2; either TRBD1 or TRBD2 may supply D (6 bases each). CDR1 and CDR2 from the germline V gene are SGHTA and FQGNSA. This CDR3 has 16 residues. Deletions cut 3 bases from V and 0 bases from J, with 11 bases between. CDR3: CASSFRGPTNTGELFF. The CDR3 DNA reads TGTGCCAGCAGCTTCCGGGGGCCAACGAACACCGGGGAGCTGTTTTTT. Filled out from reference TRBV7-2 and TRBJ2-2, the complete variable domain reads GAGVSQSPSNKVTEKGKDVELRCDPISGHTALYWYRQSLGQGLEFLIYFQGNSAPDKSGLPSDRFSAERTGGSVSTLTIQRTQQEDSAVYLCASSFRGPTNTGELFFGEGSRLTVL.

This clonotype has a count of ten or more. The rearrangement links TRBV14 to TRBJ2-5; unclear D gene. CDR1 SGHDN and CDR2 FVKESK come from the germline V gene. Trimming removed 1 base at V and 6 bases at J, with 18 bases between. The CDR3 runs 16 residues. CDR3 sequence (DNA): TGTGCCAGCAGCCAAGGTTTTGTTGGTGTCAAGAAGACCCAGTACTTC. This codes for CASSQGFVGVKKTQYF.

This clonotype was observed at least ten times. The CDR3 here is CASSYSDRNHEQYF. The CDR3 DNA is TGTGCCAGCAGTTACTCGGACAGGAACCACGAGCAGTACTTC. J is TRBJ2-7 and V is TRBV6-5, with 7 bases matching TRBD1. V lost 0 bases to trimming and J lost 5 bases; unmatched junction nucleotides: 4. Germline V gives CDR1 MNHEY, CDR2 SVGAGI. The CDR3 sequence is 14 residues long.